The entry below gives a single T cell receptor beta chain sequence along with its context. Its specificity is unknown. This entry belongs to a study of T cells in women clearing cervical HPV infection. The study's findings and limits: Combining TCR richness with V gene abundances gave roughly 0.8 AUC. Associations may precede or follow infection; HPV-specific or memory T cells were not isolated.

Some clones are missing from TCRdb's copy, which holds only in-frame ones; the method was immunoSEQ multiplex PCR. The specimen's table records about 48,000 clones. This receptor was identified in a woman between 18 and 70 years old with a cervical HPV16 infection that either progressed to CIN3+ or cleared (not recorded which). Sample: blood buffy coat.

The CDR3 loop reads CASSTTGESPLHF. Incomplete CDR3 DNA: TGTGCCAGCAGCACCACAGGGGAATCACCC. The genes are TRBV11-2 and TRBJ1-6; 7 bases fit TRBD1. The CDR3 end is not reached by the read, which stops 3 residues before it; the germline J gene fills it in. Germline lookup yields CDR1 SGHAT and CDR2 FQNNGV. This CDR3 has 13 amino acids. V lost 5 bases to trimming and J lost 10 bases; unmatched junction nucleotides: 5.